The clone carrying this T cell receptor beta chain was seen at least ten times. Its antigen is not identified. The entry originates in a study of T cell repertoires in cytomegalovirus infection. Overall study: Evidence of both CMV infection and a matching HLA type came from public TCR beta signatures.

TCRdb called the reads again in MiXCR, with one record for every CDR3 protein. The sample records about 740,000 distinct CDR3 sequences, 35% to 40% being singletons. Study-wide results and caveats: It was HLA-C-restricted CMV-specific TCR beta clonotypes that dominated the response ex vivo. Accumulated public TCR beta family frequency recognized individuals carrying CMV together with the relevant HLA.

CDR1 SGHDT and CDR2 YYEEEE come from the germline V gene. V was pared by 0 bases and J by 0 bases, with 18 bases between. CDR3 size: 18 residues. The sequenced sample consisted of PBMCs. This receptor was taken from a human donor in good health (CMV status not recorded). Some clones in this sample may be carry-over from other donors' samples. The chain carries TRBV5-6 and TRBJ1-1; tentative D call: TRBD1 (5 bases). The chain's CDR3 is CASSLVEWGRELNTEAFF. In DNA, the CDR3 is TGTGCCAGCAGCTTGGTCGAGTGGGGCCGTGAATTGAACACTGAAGCTTTCTTT.